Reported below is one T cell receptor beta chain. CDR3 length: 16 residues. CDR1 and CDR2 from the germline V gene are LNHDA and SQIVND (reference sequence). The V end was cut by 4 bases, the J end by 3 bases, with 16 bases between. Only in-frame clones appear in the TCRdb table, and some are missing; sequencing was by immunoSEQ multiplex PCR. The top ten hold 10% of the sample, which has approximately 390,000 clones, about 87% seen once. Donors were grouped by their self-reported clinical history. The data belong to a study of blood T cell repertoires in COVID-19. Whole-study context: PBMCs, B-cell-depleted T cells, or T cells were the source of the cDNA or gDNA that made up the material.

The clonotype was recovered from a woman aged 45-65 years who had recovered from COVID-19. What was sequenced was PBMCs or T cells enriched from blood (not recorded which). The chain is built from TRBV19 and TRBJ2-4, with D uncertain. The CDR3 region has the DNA TGTGCCAGTAGTAAACGCTTGAGTGATGACAAAAACATTCAGTACTTC. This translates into CASSKRLSDDKNIQYF.